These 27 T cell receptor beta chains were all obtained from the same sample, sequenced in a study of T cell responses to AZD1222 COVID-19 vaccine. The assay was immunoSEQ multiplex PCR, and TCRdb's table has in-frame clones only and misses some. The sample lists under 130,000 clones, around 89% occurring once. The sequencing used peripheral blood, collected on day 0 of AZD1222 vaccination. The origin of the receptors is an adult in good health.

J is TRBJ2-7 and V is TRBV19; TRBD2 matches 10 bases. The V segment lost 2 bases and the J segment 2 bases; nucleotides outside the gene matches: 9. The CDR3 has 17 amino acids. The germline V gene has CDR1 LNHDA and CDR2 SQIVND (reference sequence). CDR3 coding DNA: TGTGCCAGTAGTATATTACTAGCGGGAAGCGGCGCCTACGAGCAGTACTTC. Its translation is CASSILLAGSGAYEQYF.

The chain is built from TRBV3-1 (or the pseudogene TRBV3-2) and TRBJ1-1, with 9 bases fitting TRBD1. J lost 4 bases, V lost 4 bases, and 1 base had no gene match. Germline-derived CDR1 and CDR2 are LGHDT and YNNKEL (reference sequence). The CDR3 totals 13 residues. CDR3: CASSRTGATEAFF. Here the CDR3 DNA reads TGTGCCAGCAGCCGGACAGGGGCCACTGAAGCTTTCTTT.

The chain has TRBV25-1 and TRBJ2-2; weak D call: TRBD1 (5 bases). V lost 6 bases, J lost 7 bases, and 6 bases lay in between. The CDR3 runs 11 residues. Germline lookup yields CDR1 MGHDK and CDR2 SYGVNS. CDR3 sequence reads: CASRGHGELFF. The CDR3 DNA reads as TGTGCCAGCAGGGGGCACGGGGAGCTGTTTTTT.

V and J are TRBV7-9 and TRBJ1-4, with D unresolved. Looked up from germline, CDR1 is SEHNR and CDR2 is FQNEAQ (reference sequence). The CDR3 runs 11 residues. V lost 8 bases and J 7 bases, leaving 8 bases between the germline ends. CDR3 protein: CASLGGEKLFF. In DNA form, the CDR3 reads TGTGCCAGCTTGGGAGGTGAAAAACTGTTTTTT.

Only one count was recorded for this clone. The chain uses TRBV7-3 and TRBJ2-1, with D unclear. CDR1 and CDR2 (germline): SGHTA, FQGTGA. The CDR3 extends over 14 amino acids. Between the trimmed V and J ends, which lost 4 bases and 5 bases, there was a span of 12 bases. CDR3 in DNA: TGTGCCAGCAGCTCCCCGCCGCTGCACAATGAGCAGTTCTTC. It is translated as CASSSPPLHNEQFF.

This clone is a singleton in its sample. The CDR3 reads CASSAGVTLNEQFF. The CDR3 nucleotides are TGTGCCAGCAGCGCAGGGGTTACCCTCAATGAGCAGTTCTTC. The chain is built from TRBV11-2 and TRBJ2-1, with D possibly being TRBD1 (6 bases). Per germline, CDR1 SGHAT and CDR2 FQNNGV. The CDR3 consists of 14 residues. The germline V and J ends were trimmed by 5 bases and 6 bases, with 14 bases remaining between them. Full variable domain (rest looked up from reference TRBV11-2 and TRBJ2-1): EAGVAQSPRYKIIEKRQSVAFWCNPISGHATLYWYQQILGQGPKLLIQFQNNGVVDDSQLPKDRFSAERLKGVDSTLKIQPAKLEDSAVYLCASSAGVTLNEQFFGPGTRLTVL.

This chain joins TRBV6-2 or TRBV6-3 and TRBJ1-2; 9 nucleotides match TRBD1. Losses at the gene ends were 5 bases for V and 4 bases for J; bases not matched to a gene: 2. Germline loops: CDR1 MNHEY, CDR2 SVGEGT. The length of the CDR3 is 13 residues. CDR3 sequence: CASSKTGGYGYTF. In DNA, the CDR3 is TGTGCCAGCAGTAAGACAGGGGGCTATGGCTACACCTTC.

The CDR3 reads CASSLRLAGGYEQYF. The CDR3 coding sequence is TGTGCCAGCAGCTTAAGGCTTGCGGGAGGCTACGAGCAGTACTTC. The rearrangement links TRBV7-6 to TRBJ2-7; 8 nucleotides align to TRBD2. In germline, CDR1 is SGHVS, CDR2 FNYEAQ. V shed 2 bases, J shed 3 bases, and the junction held 6 bases outside the gene matches. The CDR3 runs to 15 residues.

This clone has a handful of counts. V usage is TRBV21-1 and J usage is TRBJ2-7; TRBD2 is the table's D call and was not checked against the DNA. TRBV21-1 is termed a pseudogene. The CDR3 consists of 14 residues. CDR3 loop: CASTLAGGLYEQYF. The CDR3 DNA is TGTGCCAGCACTCTAGCGGGAGGCCTCTACGAGCAGTACTTC.

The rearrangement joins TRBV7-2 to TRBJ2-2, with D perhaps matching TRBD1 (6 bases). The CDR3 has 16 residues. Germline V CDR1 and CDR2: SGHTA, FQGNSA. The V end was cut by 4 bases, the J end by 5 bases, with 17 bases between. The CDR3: CASSSEGRGLTGELFF. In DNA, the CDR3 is TGTGCCAGCAGCTCCGAGGGCAGGGGATTAACCGGGGAGCTGTTTTTT.

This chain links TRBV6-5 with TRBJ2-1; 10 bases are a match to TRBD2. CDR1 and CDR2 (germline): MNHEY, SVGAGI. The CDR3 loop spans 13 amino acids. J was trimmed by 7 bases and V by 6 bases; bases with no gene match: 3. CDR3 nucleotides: TGTGCCAGCAGCGGACTAGCGGCTAATGAGCAGTTCTTC. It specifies CASSGLAANEQFF.

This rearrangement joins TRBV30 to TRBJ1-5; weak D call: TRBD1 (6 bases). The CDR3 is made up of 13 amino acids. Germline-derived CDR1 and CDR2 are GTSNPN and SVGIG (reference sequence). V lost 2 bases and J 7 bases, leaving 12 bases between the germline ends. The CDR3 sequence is CAWSLRGEQPQHF. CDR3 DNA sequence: TGTGCCTGGAGTTTAAGGGGGGAACAGCCCCAGCATTTT. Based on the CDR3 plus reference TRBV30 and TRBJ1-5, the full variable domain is SQTIHQWPATLVQPVGSPLSLECTVEGTSNPNLYWYRQAAGRGLQLLFYSVGIGQISSEVPQNLSASRPQDRQFILSSKKLLLSDSGFYLCAWSLRGEQPQHFGDGTRLSIL.

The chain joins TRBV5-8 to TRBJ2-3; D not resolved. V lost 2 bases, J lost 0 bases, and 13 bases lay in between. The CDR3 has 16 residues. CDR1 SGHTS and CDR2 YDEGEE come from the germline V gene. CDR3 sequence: CASSFGSGHSTDTQYF. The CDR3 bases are TGTGCCAGCAGCTTTGGGTCAGGCCACAGCACAGATACGCAGTATTTT.

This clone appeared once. The CDR3 region is CASSHPAANEKLFF. The CDR3 DNA is TGCGCCAGTAGCCATCCGGCAGCTAATGAAAAACTGTTTTTT. This chain links TRBV5-1 with TRBJ1-4; unclear D gene. The CDR3 extends over 14 amino acids. V dropped 8 bases and J dropped 3 bases, with 14 bases sitting between them. Germline-derived CDR1 and CDR2 are SGHRS and YFSETQ. Supplemented by reference TRBV5-1 and TRBJ1-4, the full variable domain reads KAGVTQTPRYLIKTRGQQVTLSCSPISGHRSVSWYQQTPGQGLQFLFEYFSETQRNKGNFPGRFSGRQFSNSRSEMNVSTLELGDSALYLCASSHPAANEKLFFGSGTQLSVL.

CDR3 region: CASTRTGRAEAFF. CDR3 coding DNA: TGTGCCAGCACCCGGACAGGGAGAGCTGAAGCTTTCTTT. The V gene is TRBV6-5, the J gene TRBJ1-1, with 8 bases fitting TRBD1. Trimming took 7 bases from V and 6 from J; bases not matched to a gene: 7. The CDR3 consists of 13 residues. Germline assignment: CDR1 MNHEY and CDR2 SVGAGI.

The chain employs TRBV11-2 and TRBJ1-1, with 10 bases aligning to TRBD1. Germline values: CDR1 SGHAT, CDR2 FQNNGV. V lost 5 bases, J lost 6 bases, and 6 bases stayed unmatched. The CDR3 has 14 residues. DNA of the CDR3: TGTGCCAGCAGCGCGGGACAGGGGTTGGCTGAAGCTTTCTTT. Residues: CASSAGQGLAEAFF.

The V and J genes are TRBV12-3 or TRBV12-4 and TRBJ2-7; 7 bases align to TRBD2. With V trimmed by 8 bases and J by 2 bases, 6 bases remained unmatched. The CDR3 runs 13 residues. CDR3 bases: TGTGCCAGCGGCCGGGACTACACCTACGAGCAGTACTTC. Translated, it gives CASGRDYTYEQYF.

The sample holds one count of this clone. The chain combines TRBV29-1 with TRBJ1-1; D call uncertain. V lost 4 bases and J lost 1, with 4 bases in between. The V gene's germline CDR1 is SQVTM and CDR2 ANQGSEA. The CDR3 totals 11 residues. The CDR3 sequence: CSVAPNTEAFF. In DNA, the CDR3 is TGCAGCGTTGCCCCGAACACTGAAGCTTTCTTT.

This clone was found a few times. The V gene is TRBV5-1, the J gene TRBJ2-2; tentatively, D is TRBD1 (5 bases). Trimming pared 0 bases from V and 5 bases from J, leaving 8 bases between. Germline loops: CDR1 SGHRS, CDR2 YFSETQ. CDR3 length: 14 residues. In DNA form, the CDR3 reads TGCGCCAGCAGCTTGGTTAAGGGGACCGGGGAGCTGTTTTTT. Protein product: CASSLVKGTGELFF.

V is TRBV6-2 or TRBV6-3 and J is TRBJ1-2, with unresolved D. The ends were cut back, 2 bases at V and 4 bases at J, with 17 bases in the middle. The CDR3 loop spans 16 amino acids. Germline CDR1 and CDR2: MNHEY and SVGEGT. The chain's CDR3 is CASSYGVHKTPYGYTF. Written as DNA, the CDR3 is TGTGCCAGCAGTTACGGCGTCCACAAGACCCCCTATGGCTACACCTTC.

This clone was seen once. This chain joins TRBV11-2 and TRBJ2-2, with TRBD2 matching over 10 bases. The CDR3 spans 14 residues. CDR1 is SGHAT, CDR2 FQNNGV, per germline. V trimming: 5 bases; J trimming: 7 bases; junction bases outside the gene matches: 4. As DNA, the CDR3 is TGTGCCAGCAGCCACAGCGGGAGGGTCGGGGAGCTGTTTTTT. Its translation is CASSHSGRVGELFF.

CDR3 DNA sequence: TGCGCCAGCAGCTTGGTACTAGCGGGTAACACCGGGGAGCTGTTTTTT. It encodes CASSLVLAGNTGELFF. V and J are TRBV5-1 and TRBJ2-2; TRBD2 agrees at 9 bases. In germline, CDR1 is SGHRS, CDR2 YFSETQ. V shed 0 bases, J shed 2 bases, and the junction held 2 bases outside the gene matches. The CDR3 length is 16 residues.

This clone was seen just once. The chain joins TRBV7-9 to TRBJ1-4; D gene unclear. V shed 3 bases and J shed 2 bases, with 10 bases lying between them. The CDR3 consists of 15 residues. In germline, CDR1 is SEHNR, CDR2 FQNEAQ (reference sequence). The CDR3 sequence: CASSFSGETNEKLFF. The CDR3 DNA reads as TGTGCCAGCAGCTTTAGCGGGGAGACTAATGAAAAACTGTTTTTT. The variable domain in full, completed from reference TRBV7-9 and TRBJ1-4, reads DTGVSQNPRHKITKRGQNVTFRCDPISEHNRLYWYRQTLGQGPEFLTYFQNEAQLEKSRLLSDRFSAERPKGSFSTLEIQRTEQGDSAMYLCASSFSGETNEKLFFGSGTQLSVL.

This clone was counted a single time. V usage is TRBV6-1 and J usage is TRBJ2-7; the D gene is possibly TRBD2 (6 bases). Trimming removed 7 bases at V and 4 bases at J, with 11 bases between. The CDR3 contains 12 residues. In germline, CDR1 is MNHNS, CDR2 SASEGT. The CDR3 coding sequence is TGTGCCAGCACCTACGGGAGATACGAGCAGTACTTC. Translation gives CASTYGRYEQYF.

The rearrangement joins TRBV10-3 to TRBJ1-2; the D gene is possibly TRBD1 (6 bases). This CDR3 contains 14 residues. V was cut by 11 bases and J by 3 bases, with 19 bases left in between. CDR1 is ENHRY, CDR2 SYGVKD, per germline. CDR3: CALGGAGDDYGYTF. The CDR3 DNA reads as TGTGCCCTGGGTGGGGCAGGGGACGACTATGGCTACACCTTC.

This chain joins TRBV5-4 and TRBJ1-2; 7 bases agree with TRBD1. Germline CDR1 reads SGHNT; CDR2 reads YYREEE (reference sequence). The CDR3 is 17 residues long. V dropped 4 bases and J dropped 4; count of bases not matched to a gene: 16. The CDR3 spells CASSPWAPGQSTYGYTF. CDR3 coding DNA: TGTGCCAGCAGCCCTTGGGCCCCGGGACAGTCTACCTATGGCTACACCTTC.

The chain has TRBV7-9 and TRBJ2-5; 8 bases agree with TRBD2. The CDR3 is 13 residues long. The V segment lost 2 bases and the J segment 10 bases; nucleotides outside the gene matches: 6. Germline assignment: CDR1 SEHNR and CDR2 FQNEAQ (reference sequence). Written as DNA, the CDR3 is TGTGCCAGCAGCTTAAATAGCGGGATTGGCCAGTACTTC. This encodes CASSLNSGIGQYF. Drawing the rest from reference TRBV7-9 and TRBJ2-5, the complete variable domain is DTGVSQNPRHKITKRGQNVTFRCDPISEHNRLYWYRQTLGQGPEFLTYFQNEAQLEKSRLLSDRFSAERPKGSFSTLEIQRTEQGDSAMYLCASSLNSGIGQYFGPGTRLLVL.